These 22 T cell receptor beta chains were all obtained from the same sample, sequenced in a study of regulatory T cells in long-lasting Graves disease. Time point denoted: newly diagnosed GD, antithyroid drugs for less than 3 months. The TCR library was made from RNA that had been extracted from PBMCs in TRIzol. Building the TCR beta libraries relied on iRepertoire HTBI primers, and CDR3 regions underwent Arm-PCR. TCRdb re-derived calls from the multiplex PCR reads in MiXCR, one entry per CDR3 protein. Of about 350,000 distinct CDR3 sequences listed, around 15% were seen once; the top ten hold 20% to 25%. These data were also reused for a study on T cells in Graves' hyperthyroidism and ophthalmopathy.

The sample consisted of peripheral blood mononuclear cells (PBMCs), taken at new diagnosis, from a patient treated with antithyroid drugs. These receptors all stem from a woman aged 18-29 years with Graves disease.

This clonotype was seen at least ten times. This chain links TRBV27 with TRBJ2-5; D may be TRBD2 (6 bases). The CDR3 contains 14 residues. V was clipped by 5 bases and J by 1 base, with 11 bases between them. CDR1 and CDR2 (germline): MNHEY, SMNVEV (reference sequence). The CDR3 bases are TGTGCCAGCAGTCTCCGGGGGACCCAAGAGACCCAGTACTTC. Amino acids: CASSLRGTQETQYF.

This clonotype was observed a handful of times. The rearrangement uses TRBV6-2 or TRBV6-3 and TRBJ1-2; D is ambiguous. The CDR3 is made up of 13 amino acids. V lost 6 bases to trimming and J lost 4 bases, with 12 bases between them. Germline V CDR1 and CDR2: MNHEY, SVGEGT. CDR3 in DNA: TGTGCCAGCAGACCAACAGAAATCTATGGCTACACCTTC. Protein sequence: CASRPTEIYGYTF.

The chain combines TRBV6-4 with TRBJ1-1; D uncertain. Per germline, CDR1 MRHNA and CDR2 SNTAGT. The CDR3 runs 13 residues. V was cut by 5 bases and J by 0 bases, with 7 bases left in between. The CDR3 DNA reads as TGTGCCAGCAGTAAAGACATGAACACTGAAGCTTTCTTT. It encodes CASSKDMNTEAFF.

This clonotype appeared a few times. This chain links TRBV5-6 with TRBJ1-2; weak D call: TRBD1 (5 bases). V was clipped by 5 bases and J by 4 bases, with 12 bases between them. CDR1 SGHDT and CDR2 YYEEEE come from the germline V gene. CDR3 length: 13 amino acids. CDR3 in amino acids: CASSQDTTYGYTF. The CDR3 nucleotides read TGTGCCAGCAGTCAGGACACGACCTATGGCTACACCTTC.

The chain couples TRBV7-2 to TRBJ2-7; D unclear. This CDR3 spans 15 amino acids. The germline V gene encodes CDR1 SGHTA and CDR2 FQGNSA. The V and J ends lost 1 base and 8 bases respectively, with 18 bases between them. The chain's CDR3 is CASSLVSAHGMKQYF. CDR3 sequence (DNA): TGTGCCAGCAGCTTAGTGAGCGCCCATGGAATGAAGCAGTACTTC. Looking up the rest from reference TRBV7-2 and TRBJ2-7 gives the full variable domain: GAGVSQSPSNKVTEKGKDVELRCDPISGHTALYWYRQSLGQGLEFLIYFQGNSAPDKSGLPSDRFSAERTGGSVSTLTIQRTQQEDSAVYLCASSLVSAHGMKQYFGPGTRLTVT.

This clonotype occurred many times. J is TRBJ2-1 and V is TRBV2, with D perhaps TRBD2 (6 bases). CDR3 size: 12 residues. Germline assignment: CDR1 SNHLY and CDR2 FYNNEI. Deletions cut 7 bases from V and 10 bases from J, with 14 bases between. CDR3 DNA sequence: TGTGCCAGCAATGACCGGGACTCCGAGCAGTTCTTC. Protein product: CASNDRDSEQFF. Supplemented by reference TRBV2 and TRBJ2-1, the full variable domain reads EPEVTQTPSHQVTQMGQEVILRCVPISNHLYFYWYRQILGQKVEFLVSFYNNEISEKSEIFDDQFSVERPDGSNFTLKIRSTKLEDSAMYFCASNDRDSEQFFGPGTRLTVL.

The rearrangement uses TRBV15 and TRBJ2-7, with TRBD2 identical over 12 bases. CDR1 is LNHNV, CDR2 YYDKDF, per germline (reference sequence). J lost 6 bases, V lost 0 bases, and 0 bases had no gene match. The CDR3 has 14 amino acids. For the CDR3, the DNA is TGTGCCACCAGCAGAGAGACTAGCGGGAGCGAGCAGTACTTC. It codes for CATSRETSGSEQYF.

This clonotype was counted at least ten times. The rearrangement joins TRBV20-1 to TRBJ2-5, with a possible D match to TRBD2 (6 bases). V lost 2 bases, J lost 4 bases, and 20 bases lay in between. The CDR3 covers 16 residues. Germline V gives CDR1 DFQATT, CDR2 SNEGSKA (reference sequence). CDR3 bases: TGCAGTGCTAGACGGACACTAGTACCCGGGGGAGAGACCCAGTACTTC. This translates into CSARRTLVPGGETQYF.

Regarding this clonotype: A much larger clone differs by one base, so this may be a read error. The chain carries TRBV19 and TRBJ1-1; D remains ambiguous. There are 13 residues in the CDR3. Germline values: CDR1 LNHDA, CDR2 SQIVND (reference sequence). The CDR3 region has the DNA TGTACCAGTAGTATGGAACGTTACACTGAAGCTTTCTTT. Translation: CTSSMERYTEAFF.

This clonotype was counted once. A much larger clone is a single base away; this may be a read error. CDR3 region: CASSSVWSHEQYF. The CDR3 bases are TGTGCCAGCAGCTCAGTGTGGTCTCACGAGCAGTACTTC. The chain uses TRBV7-2 and TRBJ2-7; D uncertain. The germline CDR1 and CDR2 sequences are SGHTA and FQGNSA. The CDR3 consists of 13 residues. Trimming cost V 4 bases and J 5 bases, with 12 bases left between them.

This clonotype showed up many times. The chain couples TRBV7-4 to TRBJ2-7; 8 nucleotides match TRBD2. The trim removed 4 bases at V and 1 base at J, leaving 9 bases unmatched. CDR1 is SGHVT and CDR2 is SQSDAQ in the germline V gene. The CDR3 totals 16 residues. Here the CDR3 DNA reads TGTGCCAGCAGCTCCCGGTTAGCGGGAAAATCCTACGAGCAGTACTTC. It codes for CASSSRLAGKSYEQYF.

This clonotype was recorded many times. The CDR3 reads CASSQRQTGEKLFF. The CDR3 DNA reads TGTGCCAGCAGCCAGAGACAGACCGGTGAAAAACTGTTTTTT. The J gene is TRBJ1-4, the V gene TRBV2, with D tentatively TRBD1 (5 bases). Germline CDR1 is SNHLY and CDR2 is FYNNEI. The V gene lost 6 bases and the J gene lost 7 bases, with 15 bases spanning the gap. This CDR3 has 14 amino acids.

This clonotype was recorded a few times. This rearrangement joins TRBV5-4 to TRBJ2-1; 7 bases fit TRBD2. The CDR3 is 15 residues long. Germline-derived CDR1 and CDR2 are SGHNT and YYREEE (reference sequence). The ends lost 1 base at V and 0 bases at J; junction bases unmatched: 1. The CDR3 DNA follows: TGTGCCAGCAGCTTGAGCGGGGACTCCTACAATGAGCAGTTCTTC. Protein sequence: CASSLSGDSYNEQFF.

This clonotype was picked up many times. The V call is TRBV3-1, the J call TRBJ2-7; the match to TRBD1 covers 7 bases. The germline CDR1 and CDR2 sequences are LGHDT and YNNKEL (reference sequence). This CDR3 spans 14 amino acids. V shed 2 bases, J shed 4 bases, and the junction held 5 bases outside the gene matches. CDR3 sequence reads: CASSQNWGQYEQYF. CDR3 nucleotide sequence: TGTGCCAGCAGCCAAAACTGGGGACAGTACGAGCAGTACTTC.

This clonotype has only a few counts. The V gene is TRBV9, the J gene TRBJ2-5; D might be TRBD1 (6 bases). The V gene lost 0 bases and the J gene lost 4 bases, with 13 bases spanning the gap. CDR3 length: 15 residues. Germline assignment: CDR1 SGDLS and CDR2 YYNGEE. For the CDR3, the DNA is TGTGCCAGCAGCGTAGTAGCAGGGGTGGGAGAGACCCAGTACTTC. It encodes CASSVVAGVGETQYF.

This clonotype was seen repeatedly, ten times or more. The chain has TRBV5-1 and TRBJ2-7; TRBD2 matches 12 bases. Germline V gene data show CDR1 as SGHRS and CDR2 as YFSETQ. This CDR3 is built from 18 residues. Unmatched junction bases numbered 14, after V lost 0 bases and J lost 7 bases. CDR3 protein: CASSLAGSGLAGRWEQYF. As DNA, the CDR3 is TGCGCCAGCAGCTTGGCCGGGTCCGGACTAGCGGGACGGTGGGAGCAGTACTTC. Full variable domain (missing parts from reference TRBV5-1 and TRBJ2-7): KAGVTQTPRYLIKTRGQQVTLSCSPISGHRSVSWYQQTPGQGLQFLFEYFSETQRNKGNFPGRFSGRQFSNSRSEMNVSTLELGDSALYLCASSLAGSGLAGRWEQYFGPGTRLTVT.

This clonotype appeared many times. V and J are TRBV28 and TRBJ1-1; possibly TRBD1 for D (6 bases). The CDR3 extends over 15 amino acids. Germline CDR1 MDHEN, CDR2 SYDVKM. V lost 8 bases to trimming and J lost 1 base, with 17 bases between them. For the CDR3, the DNA is TGTGCCAGCGTGTCTAAAACAGGGAGGAACACTGAAGCTTTCTTT. Translating gives CASVSKTGRNTEAFF.

The sample holds many counts of this clonotype. The chain uses TRBV6-1 and TRBJ2-7, with D perhaps TRBD1 (6 bases). Germline V gene data show CDR1 as MNHNS and CDR2 as SASEGT. The V and J ends lost 5 bases and 1 base respectively, with 12 bases between them. The CDR3 is 14 amino acids. The DNA for the CDR3 is TGTGCCAGCAGTCAGGACAGTATTTCCTACGAGCAGTACTTC. It codes for CASSQDSISYEQYF.

The sample holds many counts of this clonotype. J is TRBJ2-1 and V is TRBV19; D might be TRBD1 (6 bases). Trimming took off 3 bases at V and 3 bases at J, with 9 bases between the two ends. Germline-derived CDR1 and CDR2 are LNHDA and SQIVND (reference sequence). The CDR3 covers 14 residues. CDR3 sequence: CASSMDRIYNEQFF. The CDR3 nucleotides are TGTGCCAGTAGTATGGACAGAATCTACAATGAGCAGTTCTTC.

The rearrangement links TRBV7-9 to TRBJ2-7; no firm D call. The germline V and J ends were trimmed by 3 bases and 5 bases, with 8 bases remaining between them. CDR1 is SEHNR, CDR2 FQNEAQ, per germline (reference sequence). This CDR3 spans 12 amino acids. CDR3 protein: CASSLNIHEQYF. As DNA, the CDR3 is TGTGCCAGCAGCTTGAACATACACGAGCAGTACTTC.

This clonotype has more than one count but fewer than ten. This may be a read error: a much more frequent sequence differs by one nucleotide. The chain joins TRBV20-1 to TRBJ2-1, with D possibly being TRBD2 (6 bases). Germline V gene sequence: CDR1 DFQATT, CDR2 SNEGSKA (reference sequence). The CDR3 totals 17 residues. DNA for the CDR3: TGCAGTGCTAGAGATCCTTTTGAGGGAGGCTCCTGCAATGAGCAGTTCTTC. Its protein product is CSARDPFEGGSCNEQFF.

There are many counts of this clonotype. V gene TRBV7-9 combines with J gene TRBJ2-7; 7 bases are shared with TRBD2. This CDR3 has 15 amino acids. V dropped 5 bases and J dropped 5; count of bases not matched to a gene: 12. Germline-derived CDR1 and CDR2 are SEHNR and FQNEAQ (reference sequence). Here the CDR3 reads CASSQGLGSLHEQYF. In DNA, the CDR3 is TGTGCCAGCAGCCAAGGACTAGGGAGTTTACACGAGCAGTACTTC.